These T cell receptor beta chains were read from a single sample in a study of blood T cell repertoires in COVID-19. Here immunoSEQ multiplex PCR was the method, and the copy in TCRdb shows in-frame clones only, minus some. The sample lists about 230,000 clones; 86% were seen once. Sequenced: peripheral blood. The receptors here all came from a man between 45 and 60 years old with COVID-19, enrolled during active disease. Both conserved end residues are part of each CDR3. D genes are given only for firm matches. Expanded clones get a size class; other rows say once, few or many, or leave the size out.

16,TRBV7-8,-,-,TRBJ2-3,CASSPGQGMLADTQYF,TGTGCCAGCAGCCCCGGGCAGGGGATGCTCGCAGATACGCAGTATTTT
15,TRBV27,TRBD1,-,TRBJ1-1,CASSSGQGAVTEAFF,TGTGCCAGCAGTTCGGGACAGGGGGCGGTCACTGAAGCTTTCTTT
15,TRBV6-5,TRBD1,-,TRBJ1-2,CASSYSGQGGYGYTF,TGTGCCAGCAGTTACTCGGGACAGGGGGGATATGGCTACACCTTC
16,TRBV6-5,-,-,TRBJ2-7,CASSYPLPQGGYEQYF,TGTGCCAGCAGTTACCCACTGCCCCAGGGAGGCTACGAGCAGTACTTC
15,TRBV7-2,-,-,TRBJ2-5,CASSQQGVSRETQYF,TGTGCCAGCAGCCAACAGGGTGTGTCGCGGGAGACCCAGTACTTC
13,TRBV15,-,-,TRBJ2-7,CATSSGSRYEQYF,TGTGCCACCAGCAGCGGGAGTAGGTACGAGCAGTACTTC
16,TRBV6-4,TRBD1,-,TRBJ1-5,CTSSSPDRDSNQPQHF,TGTACCAGCAGTTCCCCAGACAGGGATAGCAATCAGCCCCAGCATTTT
15,TRBV5-1,-,-,TRBJ1-4,CASSLVGATNEKLFF,TGCGCCAGCAGCTTGGTAGGAGCAACTAATGAAAAACTGTTTTTT
20,TRBV7-6,TRBD2,few,TRBJ2-3,CASSSPGGGLAPTSTDTQYF,TGTGCCAGCAGCTCACCCGGGGGGGGACTAGCGCCAACCAGCACAGATACGCAGTATTTT
14,TRBV27,TRBD1,-,TRBJ2-5,CASSRIRGLETQYF,TGTGCCAGCAGTAGAATCAGGGGGCTAGAGACCCAGTACTTC
17,TRBV5-1,TRBD2,-,TRBJ2-7,CASSLTGLAGGPGEQYF,TGCGCCAGCAGCTTGACTGGACTAGCGGGAGGGCCTGGCGAGCAGTACTTC
14,TRBV18,-,-,TRBJ2-7,CASSPESLAAEQYF,TGTGCCAGCTCACCAGAGTCTTTAGCAGCCGAGCAGTACTTC
16,TRBV6-5,TRBD1,-,TRBJ2-1,CASSYTTYGQGHEQFF,TGTGCCAGCAGTTACACAACATATGGACAGGGGCATGAGCAGTTCTTC
18,TRBV10-3,TRBD1,-,TRBJ2-7,CAISSGQGAGASTYEQYF,TGTGCCATCAGTTCGGGACAGGGGGCTGGCGCTTCCACCTACGAGCAGTACTTC
16,TRBV9,-,once,TRBJ2-7,CASSARELSSSYEQYF,TGTGCCAGCAGCGCCCGGGAACTTTCGAGCTCCTACGAGCAGTACTTC
13,TRBV13,-,few,TRBJ1-3,CASSLLGVHTIYF,TGTGCCAGCAGCTTACTCGGGGTACACACCATATATTTT
16,TRBV6-1,-,-,TRBJ1-5,CASSALSGQRNQPQHF,TGTGCCAGCAGTGCCCTTTCCGGACAGAGAAATCAGCCCCAGCATTTT
14,TRBV30,-,-,TRBJ2-5,CAWSEAGGKRAQYF,TGTGCCTGGAGTGAGGCAGGCGGGAAGAGGGCCCAGTACTTC
15,TRBV5-4,-,-,TRBJ1-2,CASSPNTGNLGGYTF,TGTGCCAGCAGCCCAAATACAGGGAACCTAGGCGGCTACACCTTC
14,TRBV10-3,TRBD2,few,TRBJ2-3,CAIRESGMSDTQYF,TGTGCCATCAGAGAAAGCGGGATGTCAGATACGCAGTATTTT
17,TRBV30,-,-,TRBJ2-7,CAWSVFHGGQPYYEQYF,TGTGCCTGGAGTGTTTTCCATGGGGGACAACCGTACTACGAGCAGTACTTC
13,TRBV30,-,-,TRBJ1-1,CAWSVGVNTEAFF,TGTGCCTGGAGTGTAGGGGTGAACACTGAAGCTTTCTTT
14,TRBV7-2,TRBD1,few,TRBJ2-5,CASSPPGQQETQYF,TGTGCCAGCAGCCCTCCGGGACAGCAAGAGACCCAGTACTTC
16,TRBV4-1,-,-,TRBJ2-7,CASSQVSGLLSYEQYF,TGCGCCAGCAGCCAAGTTAGCGGACTCCTCTCCTACGAGCAGTACTTC
14,TRBV27,-,-,TRBJ2-7,CASSLGAGNYEQYF,TGTGCCAGCAGTTTAGGGGCGGGGAACTACGAGCAGTACTTC
15,TRBV6-5,TRBD1,-,TRBJ1-5,CASSYGTGLNQPQHF,TGTGCCAGCAGTTACGGGACAGGGTTGAACCAGCCCCAGCATTTT
16,TRBV7-9,TRBD1,-,TRBJ1-4,CASSLGGTGGEEKLFF,TGTGCCAGCAGCTTAGGTGGGACAGGGGGCGAGGAAAAACTGTTTTTT
14,TRBV2,-,-,TRBJ1-1,CASSPQRAGTEAFF,TGTGCCAGCAGCCCACAGCGTGCGGGCACTGAAGCTTTCTTT
17,TRBV30,-,-,TRBJ1-4,CAWSVGYRVWTNEKLFF,TGTGCCTGGAGTGTCGGGTACAGGGTGTGGACTAATGAAAAACTGTTTTTT
17,TRBV4-3,-,-,TRBJ1-3,CASSQDRGLRAGNTIYF,TGCGCCAGCAGCCAAGATAGGGGGTTAAGGGCTGGAAACACCATATATTTT
15,TRBV30,TRBD1,-,TRBJ2-2,CAYHTLRQGTGELFF,TGTGCCTACCACACCCTTAGACAGGGGACCGGGGAGCTGTTTTTT
16,TRBV19,TRBD1,once,TRBJ1-3,CASSQGAGPAGNTIYF,TGTGCCAGTAGTCAGGGGGCAGGGCCAGCTGGAAACACCATATATTTT
12,TRBV20-1,-,-,TRBJ1-1,CSASSGVPEAFF,TGCAGTGCTAGTTCCGGGGTCCCTGAAGCTTTCTTT
14,TRBV5-1,TRBD1,-,TRBJ1-1,CASSRDRGDTEAFF,TGCGCCAGCAGCAGAGACAGGGGGGACACTGAAGCTTTCTTT
12,TRBV19,-,-,TRBJ1-2,CASTRTANGYTF,TGTGCCAGTACTCGGACAGCCAATGGCTACACCTTC
18,TRBV9,TRBD2,-,TRBJ2-6,CASSATERGGSGANVLTF,TGTGCCAGCAGCGCAACTGAGCGGGGGGGCTCTGGGGCCAACGTCCTGACTTTC
16,TRBV2,-,-,TRBJ1-5,CASSPVGAGRTQPQHF,TGTGCCAGCAGCCCCGTCGGGGCAGGGAGGACTCAGCCCCAGCATTTT
13,TRBV28,-,-,TRBJ1-1,CASSPSWLGEAFF,TGTGCCAGCAGCCCCTCGTGGCTCGGGGAAGCTTTCTTT
13,TRBV5-1,-,few,TRBJ1-1,CASSFDTNTEAFF,TGCGCCAGCAGCTTTGACACCAACACTGAAGCTTTCTTT
13,TRBV11-3,TRBD1,-,TRBJ1-1,CASSSQGDTEAFF,TGTGCCAGCAGCTCCCAGGGGGACACTGAAGCTTTCTTT
15,TRBV10-2,-,-,TRBJ2-7,CASSDWAGVGYEQYF,TGCGCCAGCAGTGATTGGGCAGGGGTAGGCTACGAGCAGTACTTC
20,TRBV7-3,TRBD2,-,TRBJ2-2,CASSLRASGSPAMRTGELFF,TGTGCCAGCAGCTTAAGGGCTAGCGGGAGCCCTGCGATGAGGACCGGGGAGCTGTTTTTT
18,TRBV7-8,-,-,TRBJ2-1,CASSRDTASVSSYNEQFF,TGTGCCAGCAGCCGAGATACCGCTAGCGTTAGCTCCTACAATGAGCAGTTCTTC
15,TRBV5-5,-,once,TRBJ1-2,CASSLLETVNYGYTF,TGTGCCAGCAGCCTCCTAGAGACCGTAAACTATGGCTACACCTTC
16,TRBV7-6,-,-,TRBJ1-1,CASSLAGGTMNTEAFF,TGTGCCAGCAGCTTAGCGGGGGGGACCATGAACACTGAAGCTTTCTTT